A single sample is the source of the 30 T cell receptor beta chains below, sequenced in a study. Sequenced by immunoSEQ multiplex PCR; TCRdb stores in-frame clones only, minus some. The table includes 68,000 or so clones, 85% to 95% detected once. Sequencing input: PBMCs. Every receptor here comes from a man aged 35-49 years with rheumatoid arthritis.

This clone was counted a single time. V gene TRBV6-5 combines with J gene TRBJ2-1, with D possibly TRBD1 on 5 matching bases. From germline, CDR1 is MNHEY and CDR2 SVGAGI. The CDR3 is 13 amino acids. Deletions cut 3 bases from V and 4 bases from J, with 7 bases between. The CDR3 here is CASSYQGYNEQFF. For the CDR3, the DNA is TGTGCCAGCAGTTATCAGGGATACAATGAGCAGTTCTTC.

As DNA, the CDR3 is TGTGCCAGCAGGCTGGAGGGTAGCTCCTATAATTCACCCCTCCACTTT. Its translation is CASRLEGSSYNSPLHF. The chain has TRBV27 and TRBJ1-6; the D is unclear. The germline V gene has CDR1 MNHEY and CDR2 SMNVEV (reference sequence). V shed 6 bases and J shed 0 bases, with 12 bases lying between them. The CDR3 covers 16 residues.

V is TRBV19 and J is TRBJ2-7; perhaps TRBD2 as D (6 bases). V lost 7 bases to trimming and J lost 1 base, with 14 bases between them. Germline V CDR1 and CDR2: LNHDA, SQIVND (reference sequence). This CDR3 has 14 amino acids. In DNA form, the CDR3 reads TGTGCCAGTACAATGCGGGGAGAATCCTACGAGCAGTACTTC. Amino acid sequence: CASTMRGESYEQYF.

The rearrangement links TRBV28 to TRBJ1-3; a weak D match, TRBD1 (6 bases). Trimming stripped 3 bases from V and 0 bases from J, with 9 bases between. This CDR3 contains 15 residues. Looked up from germline, CDR1 is MDHEN and CDR2 is SYDVKM. CDR3: CASSFRGNSGNTIYF. For the CDR3, the DNA is TGTGCCAGCAGTTTCAGGGGTAACTCTGGAAACACCATATATTTT.

V usage is TRBV9 and J usage is TRBJ2-3; D remains ambiguous. Germline CDR1 SGDLS, CDR2 YYNGEE. V was cut by 0 bases and J by 6 bases, with 11 bases left in between. This CDR3 is built from 14 residues. This CDR3 is CASSVGSGLDTQYF. In DNA form, the CDR3 reads TGTGCCAGCAGCGTAGGGAGTGGTTTGGATACGCAGTATTTT.

As DNA, the CDR3 is TGTGCCAGCAGTTACTCCGGAGTGAACACTGAAGCTTTCTTT. Its translation is CASSYSGVNTEAFF. The chain uses TRBV6-5 and TRBJ1-1; no clear D gene. Trimming cost V 0 bases and J 0 bases, with 5 bases left between them. The germline V gene encodes CDR1 MNHEY and CDR2 SVGAGI. The CDR3 length is 14 residues.

The V and J genes are TRBV7-8 and TRBJ1-2; 10 bases agree with TRBD1. Germline trimming cut 3 bases from V and 6 bases from J; bases unmatched to any gene: 7. The CDR3 loop spans 15 amino acids. Germline loops: CDR1 SGHVS, CDR2 FQNEAQ. CDR3 sequence: CASSFGQGGENGYTF. The CDR3 DNA reads TGTGCCAGCAGCTTCGGACAGGGGGGGGAGAATGGCTACACCTTC.

This clone was recorded a few times. The CDR3 loop is CASSMPYSNQPQHF. The CDR3 region has the DNA TGTGCCAGTAGTATGCCTTATAGCAATCAGCCCCAGCATTTT. V is TRBV19 and J is TRBJ1-5, with D unresolved. V gave up 3 bases and J gave up 0 bases, with 6 bases separating them. This CDR3 is 14 amino acids long. Germline lookup yields CDR1 LNHDA and CDR2 SQIVND (reference sequence).

The rearrangement uses TRBV27 and TRBJ1-2, with D perhaps TRBD1 (5 bases). The CDR3 spans 15 residues. CDR1 MNHEY and CDR2 SMNVEV come from the germline V gene (reference sequence). Trimming shortened V by 3 bases and J by 5 bases, and 16 bases separated the two germline ends. The CDR3 sequence is CASSFGAGGTYGYTF. For the CDR3, the DNA is TGTGCCAGCAGTTTTGGGGCGGGAGGTACTTATGGCTACACCTTC.

The V gene is TRBV24-1, the J gene TRBJ2-3; D is ambiguous. Germline loops: CDR1 KGHDR, CDR2 SFDVKD. This CDR3 comprises 13 residues. Trimming stripped 0 bases from V and 2 bases from J, with 2 bases between. Written as DNA, the CDR3 is TGTGCCACCAGTGATTTGGTCACAGATACGCAGTATTTT. Translation gives CATSDLVTDTQYF.

The chain employs TRBV30 and TRBJ1-4, with D tentatively TRBD1 (5 bases). Trimming left V 0 bases short and J 8 bases short, with 13 bases between. Germline CDR1 reads GTSNPN; CDR2 reads SVGIG (reference sequence). This CDR3 is 14 amino acids long. DNA for the CDR3: TGTGCCTGGAGTGTACCAGGGATCGGCGAAAAACTGTTTTTT. This encodes CAWSVPGIGEKLFF.

This chain uses TRBV30 with TRBJ2-2; D gene ambiguous. The CDR3 runs to 12 residues. Germline V CDR1 and CDR2: GTSNPN, SVGIG (reference sequence). Trimming left V 3 bases short and J 8 bases short, with 10 bases between. The CDR3 nucleotides are TGTGCCTGGAGAGAGGATGCGGGGGAGCTGTTTTTT. It specifies CAWREDAGELFF.

The rearrangement links TRBV10-3 to TRBJ1-1, with 8 bases lining up with TRBD1. The CDR3 is made up of 14 amino acids. J lost 1 base, V lost 2 bases, and 0 bases had no gene match. Per germline, CDR1 ENHRY and CDR2 SYGVKD. This chain's CDR3 is CAISETGGNTEAFF. CDR3 nucleotides: TGTGCCATCAGTGAGACAGGGGGGAACACTGAAGCTTTCTTT.

The chain carries TRBV3-1 (or the pseudogene TRBV3-2) and TRBJ2-7, with 8 bases identical to TRBD1. V gave up 3 bases and J gave up 2 bases; unmatched junction bases: 3. CDR1 and CDR2 from the germline V gene are LGHDT and YNNKEL (reference sequence). The CDR3 spans 14 residues. Here the CDR3 DNA reads TGTGCCAGCAGCCACGACAGGGGACCCTACGAGCAGTACTTC. Its translation is CASSHDRGPYEQYF.

The chain combines TRBV30 with TRBJ2-1; perhaps TRBD2 as D (6 bases). The germline V gene has CDR1 GTSNPN and CDR2 SVGIG (reference sequence). The CDR3 spans 13 residues. Trimming shortened V by 6 bases and J by 8 bases, and 17 bases separated the two germline ends. As DNA, the CDR3 is TGTGCCTGTGCCGAACGGGGGTGGGATGAGCAGTTCTTC. Its translation is CACAERGWDEQFF. Full variable domain (outside the CDR3, taken from reference TRBV30 and TRBJ2-1): SQTIHQWPATLVQPVGSPLSLECTVEGTSNPNLYWYRQAAGRGLQLLFYSVGIGQISSEVPQNLSASRPQDRQFILSSKKLLLSDSGFYLCACAERGWDEQFFGPGTRLTVL.

The sample holds one count of this clone. This chain connects TRBV7-9 to TRBJ2-1, with 15 bases aligning to TRBD2. V trimming: 5 bases; J trimming: 0 bases; junction bases outside the gene matches: 5. CDR3 length: 18 residues. CDR1 SEHNR and CDR2 FQNEAQ come from the germline V gene (reference sequence). The CDR3 loop reads CASSRGTSGGHSYNEQFF. Written as DNA, the CDR3 is TGTGCCAGCAGCAGGGGGACTAGCGGGGGGCACTCCTACAATGAGCAGTTCTTC.

The rearrangement uses TRBV28 and TRBJ2-1, with TRBD1 identical over 8 bases. Unmatched junction bases numbered 7, after V lost 11 bases and J lost 7 bases. CDR1 and CDR2 from the germline V gene are MDHEN and SYDVKM. CDR3 size: 12 residues. The CDR3 spells CAGDRGGNEQFF. CDR3 bases: TGTGCCGGCGACAGGGGAGGAAATGAGCAGTTCTTC.

The chain recombines TRBV10-2 with TRBJ1-1; D remains unclear. V shed 2 bases and J shed 1 base, with 17 bases lying between them. The V gene's germline CDR1 is WSHSY and CDR2 SAAADI. The CDR3 has 17 amino acids. CDR3 sequence (DNA): TGCGCCAGCAGTGAGCCTTCGAGATTGGGGAGGAACACTGAAGCTTTCTTT. The encoded protein is CASSEPSRLGRNTEAFF.

The chain couples TRBV19 to TRBJ1-1; TRBD1 aligns across 9 bases. With V trimmed by 6 bases and J by 1 base, 6 bases remained unmatched. The CDR3 spans 15 residues. Looked up from germline, CDR1 is LNHDA and CDR2 is SQIVND (reference sequence). The CDR3 protein is CASRGTGQANTEAFF. The CDR3 DNA reads TGTGCCAGTAGGGGGACAGGGCAGGCGAACACTGAAGCTTTCTTT.

This clone was counted a single time. The chain carries TRBV7-8 and TRBJ1-5, with 10 bases fitting TRBD1. From germline, CDR1 is SGHVS and CDR2 FQNEAQ. The CDR3 length is 17 residues. The V segment lost 4 bases and the J segment 5 bases; nucleotides outside the gene matches: 11. CDR3 DNA: TGTGCCAGCAGCTCCGGGGTAGTCGGGACAGGGGATCAGCCCCAGCATTTT. Its protein product is CASSSGVVGTGDQPQHF.

V is TRBV5-1 and J is TRBJ2-1; 8 bases fit TRBD2. The CDR3 covers 19 residues. The germline gives CDR1 SGHRS, CDR2 YFSETQ. With V trimmed by 1 base and J by 0 bases, 12 bases remained unmatched. The CDR3 sequence: CASSLLGSGTFSSYNEQFF. CDR3 sequence (DNA): TGCGCCAGCAGCTTGTTGGGTAGCGGGACGTTTAGCTCCTACAATGAGCAGTTCTTC. The variable domain in full, completed from reference TRBV5-1 and TRBJ2-1, reads KAGVTQTPRYLIKTRGQQVTLSCSPISGHRSVSWYQQTPGQGLQFLFEYFSETQRNKGNFPGRFSGRQFSNSRSEMNVSTLELGDSALYLCASSLLGSGTFSSYNEQFFGPGTRLTVL.

The chain uses TRBV28 and TRBJ1-5; D is perhaps TRBD1 (5 bases). V shed 8 bases and J shed 8 bases, with 13 bases lying between them. This CDR3 is 12 amino acids long. The V gene's germline CDR1 is MDHEN and CDR2 SYDVKM. The CDR3 spells CASFSGGKPQHF. The DNA of the CDR3 is TGTGCCAGCTTCTCGGGGGGAAAGCCCCAGCATTTT. Together with reference TRBV28 and TRBJ1-5, the CDR3 gives the full variable domain: DVKVTQSSRYLVKRTGEKVFLECVQDMDHENMFWYRQDPGLGLRLIYFSYDVKMKEKGDIPEGYSVSREKKERFSLILESASTNQTSMYLCASFSGGKPQHFGDGTRLSIL.

The chain recombines TRBV30 with TRBJ2-7; 10 bases match TRBD2. CDR1 and CDR2 (germline): GTSNPN, SVGIG (reference sequence). The CDR3 length is 13 residues. V lost 3 bases, J lost 3 bases, and 2 bases stayed unmatched. The CDR3 DNA is TGTGCCTGGAGGGCTAGCGGGAGCTACGAGCAGTACTTC. Its translation is CAWRASGSYEQYF.

This chain joins TRBV14 and TRBJ2-3, with 9 bases aligning to TRBD2. Germline-derived CDR1 and CDR2 are SGHDN and FVKESK. The CDR3 has 17 residues. The V and J ends lost 4 bases and 3 bases, in that order; junction bases with no gene match: 11. The CDR3, as DNA: TGTGCCAGCAGCCTCCATGGCGGGGGGGCCAGGACAGATACGCAGTATTTT. Encoded protein: CASSLHGGGARTDTQYF.

The chain couples TRBV5-1 to TRBJ1-1; D is perhaps TRBD1 (5 bases). Germline CDR1 SGHRS, CDR2 YFSETQ. CDR3 length equals 16 residues. With 2 bases removed from V and 5 bases from J, the gap between germline ends came to 19 bases. The CDR3 loop reads CASSFGGTNDGTEAFF. The CDR3 DNA reads TGCGCCAGCAGCTTCGGGGGGACGAACGATGGGACTGAAGCTTTCTTT.

The chain joins TRBV19 to TRBJ2-1, with 10 bases matching TRBD1. There are 19 residues in the CDR3. Germline V gene data show CDR1 as LNHDA and CDR2 as SQIVND (reference sequence). Trimming cost V 4 bases and J 2 bases; bases outside gene matches: 14. DNA of the CDR3: TGTGCCAGTAGTACAGGGGGGACAGGGGCCTCTTGGGCCTACAATGAGCAGTTCTTC. Its translation is CASSTGGTGASWAYNEQFF.

This clone was recorded a few times. This chain uses TRBV5-6 with TRBJ1-5; D is uncertain. The CDR3 is 15 residues long. Germline V gives CDR1 SGHDT, CDR2 YYEEEE. V shed 1 base and J shed 8 bases, with 16 bases lying between them. CDR3 residues: CASSLFGSSPEPQHF. DNA of the CDR3: TGTGCCAGCAGCTTGTTTGGGTCGTCTCCGGAGCCCCAGCATTTT.

V usage is TRBV18 and J usage is TRBJ1-3; a possible D gene is TRBD1 (6 bases). This CDR3 has 15 residues. The germline gives CDR1 KGHSH, CDR2 LQKENI. V lost 6 bases and J 6 bases, leaving 18 bases between the germline ends. CDR3 amino acids: CASSTRDTRLNTIYF. The CDR3 bases are TGTGCCAGCTCGACCCGGGACACCAGATTAAACACCATATATTTT.

This CDR3 is CASSLERSYNEQFF. The CDR3 bases are TGTGCCAGCAGCCTAGAGCGATCCTACAATGAGCAGTTCTTC. The genes are TRBV5-6 and TRBJ2-1; D unclear. Germline CDR1 SGHDT, CDR2 YYEEEE. V was shortened by 4 bases and J by 1 base, with 9 bases between the two germline ends. The CDR3 runs 14 residues.

The chain couples TRBV27 to TRBJ1-2, with D perhaps TRBD1 (5 bases). The CDR3 covers 16 residues. Trimming took off 1 base at V and 1 base at J, with 13 bases between the two ends. CDR1 and CDR2 (germline): MNHEY, SMNVEV (reference sequence). CDR3 DNA sequence: TGTGCCAGCAGTTTATATTCTCCAGGGATTAACTATGGCTACACCTTC. Protein sequence: CASSLYSPGINYGYTF.